Listed here is a single T cell receptor beta chain. Its antigen remains unidentified. Primers included in the PCR were 60 Vbeta and 13 Jbeta primers. Here immunoSEQ multiplex PCR was the method, and the copy in TCRdb shows in-frame clones only, minus some. Here the sample spans about 150,000 clones, about two thirds being singletons. The CDR3 length is 16 residues. Germline-derived CDR1 and CDR2 are MDHEN and SYDVKM. V was clipped by 5 bases and J by 8 bases; unmatched bases: 13. The data originate from a study of cytomegalovirus exposure and HLA in healthy donors. Findings and limits, study-wide: About 87% or about 30% of the time was how often most TCR beta V segments were productive, according to an earlier analysis. It was reported that the classifier diagnosed cytomegalovirus status with high specificity and sensitivity in both the original and validation cohorts.

The sample taken for sequencing was PBMCs. This receptor was obtained from a woman aged 55-70 years in good health and CMV-seropositive. The gene calls are TRBV28 and TRBJ2-1; 9 bases are a match to TRBD1. This chain's CDR3 is CASSTRVRDRVYEQFF. The CDR3, as DNA: TGTGCCAGCAGTACTCGGGTTCGGGACAGGGTCTATGAGCAGTTCTTC.